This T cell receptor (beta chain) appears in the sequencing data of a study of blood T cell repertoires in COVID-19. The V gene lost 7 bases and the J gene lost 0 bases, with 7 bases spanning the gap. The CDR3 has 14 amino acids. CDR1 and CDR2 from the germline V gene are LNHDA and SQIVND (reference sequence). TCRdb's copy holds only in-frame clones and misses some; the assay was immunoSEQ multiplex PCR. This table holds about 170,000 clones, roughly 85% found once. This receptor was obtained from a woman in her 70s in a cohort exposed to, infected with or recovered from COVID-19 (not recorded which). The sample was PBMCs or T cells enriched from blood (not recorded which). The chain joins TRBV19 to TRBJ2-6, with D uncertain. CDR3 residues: CASTPVSGANVLTF. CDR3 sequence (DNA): TGTGCCAGTACCCCGGTCTCTGGGGCCAACGTCCTGACTTTC.